The TCR beta chain described here comes from a study of type 1 and type 2 diabetes patients. For the study at large: Donors were type 1 diabetes, type 2 diabetes, or nondiabetic controls.

Regarding the study as a whole: Type 2 diabetes patients had few highly-expanded CD4+ clones, median one. Type 2 diabetes repertoires were more diverse than type 1 diabetes repertoires.

Genomic DNA was the PCR template. The TCR beta CDR3 region was amplified using 30 forward and 13 reverse primers. TCRdb re-called the multiplex PCR reads with MiXCR, one entry per CDR3 protein. The data contain fewer than 300,000 distinct CDR3 sequences, 40% to 50% of them seen just once; the ten biggest clones take up about 13%. No donor had another autoimmune disease or recent infection within four weeks. With regard to this clonotype: Its antigen is not known.

The CDR3 totals 14 residues. The germline V and J ends were trimmed by 7 bases and 0 bases, with 13 bases remaining between them. Germline CDR1 SQVTM, CDR2 ANQGSEA. The TCR sequence derives from a man aged 18 to 29 with type 2 diabetes. The V and J genes are TRBV29-1 and TRBJ2-1; tentatively, D is TRBD1 (5 bases). Sequences were obtained from peripheral blood mononuclear cells (PBMCs). CDR3 coding DNA: TGCAGCGCCGACAGCTTAAGCTCCTACAATGAGCAGTTCTTC. The encoded protein is CSADSLSSYNEQFF.